This T cell receptor (beta chain) derives from a study of T cells after posttransplantation cyclophosphamide. On the day of bone marrow donation, the related graft donor provided peripheral blood. Measured with immunoSEQ multiplex PCR; TCRdb has only the in-frame clones, and not every one. The data hold 45,000 to 65,000 clones, with 90% to 95% observed a single time. Study findings and constraints: Later blood repertoires were often dominated by clones from the donor CD8+ memory compartment. After PTCy, TRB diversity resembled that of CNI/methotrexate controls. Blood and skin or GI T cell repertoires showed limited TRB overlap.

This clone was picked up one time. Its antigen is still unknown. Sequencing was performed on PBMCs. This TCR was sampled from a woman in her twenties or thirties in good health and a related stem cell transplant donor.

This CDR3 is CSARDTYEQYF. The CDR3 DNA is TGCAGTGCTAGAGATACCTACGAGCAGTACTTC. This chain joins TRBV20-1 and TRBJ2-7; no firm D call. Germline loops: CDR1 DFQATT, CDR2 SNEGSKA (reference sequence). The CDR3 runs to 11 residues. V was cut by 0 bases and J by 2 bases, with 2 bases left in between.